Each of the 14 T cell receptor beta chains below was sequenced from the same sample in a study of OX40 agonist ivuxolimab in advanced cancers. Libraries were prepared by immunoSEQ multiplex PCR; TCRdb keeps only in-frame clonotypes and omits some of them. This sample has 20,000 to 25,000 clones; about three quarters occur once, and the top ten carry about 15%. The sample consisted of CD4+ or CD8+ T cells sorted from blood, taken in a trial of the OX40 agonist ivuxolimab. These receptors came from an adult with an advanced solid tumor such as melanoma, head and neck, liver or kidney cancer.

The count of this clone is one. The gene calls are TRBV5-1 and TRBJ1-1, with TRBD1 matching 8 bases. CDR1 SGHRS and CDR2 YFSETQ come from the germline V gene. This CDR3 is built from 17 residues. Trimming took 7 bases from V and 5 from J; bases not matched to a gene: 19. The CDR3 protein is CASRLTGTGKADTEAFF. The CDR3 DNA reads as TGCGCCAGCCGTCTTACCGGGACAGGAAAAGCGGATACTGAAGCTTTCTTT.

The rearrangement links TRBV18 to TRBJ1-1; D gene ambiguous. The CDR3 is 12 residues long. Between the trimmed V and J ends, which lost 4 bases and 5 bases, there was a span of 8 bases. Looked up from germline, CDR1 is KGHSH and CDR2 is LQKENI. The CDR3 spells CASSQLRTEAFF. The CDR3 coding sequence is TGTGCCAGCTCACAACTGAGGACTGAAGCTTTCTTT.

The chain joins TRBV19 to TRBJ2-1, with D unclear. V was cut by 5 bases and J by 5 bases, with 7 bases left in between. Germline CDR1 reads LNHDA; CDR2 reads SQIVND (reference sequence). This CDR3 spans 12 amino acids. CDR3 sequence: CASSYRDNEQFF. In DNA, the CDR3 is TGTGCCAGTAGTTATCGGGACAATGAGCAGTTCTTC.

The chain carries TRBV6-4 and TRBJ2-7; maybe TRBD2 (5 bases). Trimming took off 2 bases at V and 6 bases at J, with 14 bases between the two ends. The germline gives CDR1 MRHNA, CDR2 SNTAGT. This CDR3 region has 14 residues. CDR3 nucleotide sequence: TGTGCCAGCAGTGACGGTGGAGGTTTCTCCGAGCAGTACTTC. Translating it yields CASSDGGGFSEQYF.

V and J are TRBV19 and TRBJ2-3; D unclear. The CDR3 has 16 amino acids. CDR1 LNHDA and CDR2 SQIVND come from the germline V gene (reference sequence). V was shortened by 3 bases and J by 0 bases, with 13 bases between the two germline ends. CDR3 bases: TGTGCCAGTAGTATCCCTCACGCGAGCAGCACAGATACGCAGTATTTT. This encodes CASSIPHASSTDTQYF.

The gene calls are TRBV7-3 and TRBJ2-2; a weak D match, TRBD1 (5 bases). This CDR3 comprises 14 residues. Germline V gene sequence: CDR1 SGHTA, CDR2 FQGTGA. With 2 bases removed from V and 6 bases from J, the gap between germline ends came to 10 bases. The CDR3 sequence: CASSLADRSGELFF. The CDR3 nucleotides are TGTGCCAGCAGCTTAGCCGACAGATCCGGGGAGCTGTTTTTT.

This clone has only one observation. The chain links TRBV28 to TRBJ1-6; tentatively, D is TRBD1 (6 bases). CDR3 length equals 15 residues. CDR1 is MDHEN and CDR2 is SYDVKM in the germline V gene. Trimming took off 7 bases at V and 4 bases at J, with 14 bases between the two ends. CDR3 sequence (DNA): TGTGCCAGCAACGAGGGGACACGATATAATTCACCCCTCCACTTT. It yields the protein CASNEGTRYNSPLHF.

The gene calls are TRBV5-1 and TRBJ2-1; D gene uncertain. Germline V gene lookup returns CDR1 SGHRS and CDR2 YFSETQ. This CDR3 comprises 14 residues. The V end lost 0 bases, the J end lost 6 bases, and 10 bases lay between the germline ends. The CDR3 nucleotides read TGCGCCAGCAGCTTGGGGCGGAAGGGCAATGAGCAGTTCTTC. Amino acid sequence: CASSLGRKGNEQFF.

The chain has TRBV5-6 and TRBJ2-4; perhaps D is TRBD1 or TRBD2 (5 bases each). V was clipped by 4 bases and J by 2 bases, with 16 bases between them. This CDR3 spans 16 amino acids. The germline CDR1 and CDR2 sequences are SGHDT and YYEEEE. The CDR3 sequence is CASSVGPWDPKNIQYF. Written as DNA, the CDR3 is TGTGCCAGCAGCGTAGGACCGTGGGACCCCAAAAACATTCAGTACTTC.

Points on this clone: This probably arose from a read error, given a far larger clone one base away. Other nucleotide sequences from this sample produce the same CDR3. The gene calls are TRBV4-1 and TRBJ2-7; D might be TRBD2 (6 bases). CDR3 length equals 14 residues. V shed 1 base and J shed 3 bases, with 10 bases lying between them. Germline CDR1 MGHRA, CDR2 YSYEKL. The CDR3 DNA sequence: TGCGCCAGCAGCCAAGCATCGGGAGTCTACGAGCAGTACTTC. It yields the protein CASSQASGVYEQYF.

The gene calls are TRBV5-6 and TRBJ2-3; 7 bases map to TRBD2. This CDR3 region has 14 residues. V lost 7 bases, J lost 6 bases, and 11 bases stayed unmatched. Germline CDR1 and CDR2: SGHDT and YYEEEE. The CDR3 sequence is CASRGDGDLDTQYF. The CDR3 bases are TGTGCCAGCCGGGGGGACGGGGATTTGGATACGCAGTATTTT.

Concerning this clone itself: The germline gene is not matched at one end of the junction; a read error may be the cause. The chain links TRBV11-2 to TRBJ2-7; tentative D call: TRBD2 (5 bases). There are 14 residues in the CDR3. CDR1 is SGHAT, CDR2 FQNNGV, per germline. CDR3: CASSLEGIAYEQYF. The CDR3 nucleotides read TGTGCCAGCAGTTTAGAGGGTATCGCCTACGAGCAGTACTTC.

The chain joins TRBV7-2 to TRBJ1-3; possibly TRBD1 for D (5 bases). Trimming left V 3 bases short and J 0 bases short, with 9 bases between. Germline V gene data show CDR1 as SGHTA and CDR2 as FQGNSA. The CDR3 sequence is 15 residues long. The CDR3 DNA reads as TGTGCCAGCAGCTTGGTGGGGCGCTCTGGAAACACCATATATTTT. Encoded protein: CASSLVGRSGNTIYF.

The chain uses TRBV9 and TRBJ2-1; 12 nucleotides align to TRBD2. The length of the CDR3 is 15 residues. Trimming cost V 3 bases and J 5 bases; bases outside gene matches: 3. Germline V CDR1 and CDR2: SGDLS, YYNGEE. The CDR3 loop is CASSGTSGIHNEQFF. The CDR3 DNA sequence: TGTGCCAGCAGCGGGACTAGCGGGATCCACAATGAGCAGTTCTTC.